Listed here is a single T cell receptor beta chain. Other DNA sequences in the sample encode the same CDR3. The data derive from a study of blood T cell repertoires in COVID-19. Across the study: Both acute and convalescent COVID-19 samples were obtained from the United States, Italy and Spain. Sample material is recorded as cDNA or gDNA derived from T cells, B-cell-depleted T cells, or PBMCs.

This CDR3 is built from 15 residues. V shed 2 bases and J 0 bases; nucleotides not matched to a gene: 4. Per the germline V gene, CDR1 is SGHTA and CDR2 is FQGTGA. Cohorts were based on clinical histories the participants reported. Per the original data handling: Reference gene primers were amplified, and this amplification served to estimate nucleated cell counts. Profiling relied on immunoSEQ multiplex PCR, and the TCRdb table lists in-frame clones only, not all of them. V and J calls plus clone size are reproduced from that table; the DNA served to infer D and trimming. The table includes around 320,000 clones, around 91% detected once.

Sample: PBMCs or T cells enriched from blood (not recorded which). This chain joins TRBV7-3 and TRBJ2-7; 7 nucleotides match TRBD2. The TCR originated in a woman between 18 and 29 years old with acute COVID-19. The chain's CDR3 is CASSLSAGPSYEQYF. CDR3 nucleotide sequence: TGTGCCAGCAGCTTATCAGCGGGGCCCTCCTACGAGCAGTACTTC.